A single sample is the source of the 8 T cell receptor beta chains below, sequenced in a study of T cells in Graves' hyperthyroidism and ophthalmopathy. Researchers took RNA transcripts and amplified the TCR beta CDR3 regions from them. HTBI primers were the set used in a first-round RT-PCR of the TCR CDR3. Using its own MiXCR run on the multiplex PCR reads, TCRdb lists one record per CDR3 protein. The sample records 370,000 or so distinct CDR3 sequences, roughly 25% being singletons. Specimen: blood. The receptor set was obtained from a man aged 50-59 years with Graves' hyperthyroidism.

This chain joins TRBV6-1 and TRBJ2-1; 10 nucleotides match TRBD1. Germline CDR1 reads MNHNS; CDR2 reads SASEGT. The CDR3 spans 15 residues. With 4 bases clipped from V and 6 bases from J, the junction kept 6 bases outside the gene matches. The CDR3, as DNA: TGTGCCAGCAGTGCCGGGACAGGGGTTGGCAATGAGCAGTTCTTC. Translation: CASSAGTGVGNEQFF.

This clonotype was observed at least ten times. The chain couples TRBV28 to TRBJ1-1; 7 bases match TRBD1. CDR3 size: 15 residues. V trimming: 1 base; J trimming: 5 bases; junction bases outside the gene matches: 7. The germline gives CDR1 MDHEN, CDR2 SYDVKM. In nucleotides, the CDR3 is TGTGCCAGCAGTTTATTGGCAGGGGGGCGGACTGAAGCTTTCTTT. This encodes CASSLLAGGRTEAFF.

This clonotype showed up many times. DNA of the CDR3: TGTGCCAGCAGCCTGTCAATCCGCAACTATGGCTACACCTTC. Amino acids: CASSLSIRNYGYTF. V is TRBV3-1 and J is TRBJ1-2; no clear D gene. The CDR3 extends over 14 amino acids. The germline V gene has CDR1 LGHDT and CDR2 YNNKEL (reference sequence). Between the trimmed V and J ends, which lost 4 bases and 2 bases, there was a span of 11 bases.

This clonotype was found a few times. J is TRBJ2-1 and V is TRBV5-1, with no clear D. V gave up 0 bases and J gave up 2 bases, with 12 bases separating them. Germline V gene data show CDR1 as SGHRS and CDR2 as YFSETQ. The CDR3 is 16 residues long. The CDR3 here is CASSLAPPSAYNEQFF. The CDR3 nucleotides are TGCGCCAGCAGCTTGGCCCCCCCTAGTGCCTACAATGAGCAGTTCTTC.

This clonotype was detected a few times. V gene TRBV25-1 combines with J gene TRBJ2-5; 13 bases are shared with TRBD2. The V gene's germline CDR1 is MGHDK and CDR2 SYGVNS. V shed 2 bases and J 5 bases; nucleotides not matched to a gene: 8. This CDR3 spans 17 amino acids. The CDR3 region is CASSEGRLAGGGETQYF. CDR3 bases: TGTGCCAGCAGTGAAGGGAGACTAGCGGGAGGCGGGGAGACCCAGTACTTC.

In its sample, this clonotype was seen a few times. CDR3 bases: TGTGCCAGTAGTATAGGTGGAGGGGCCTACGAGCAGTACTTC. This gives the protein CASSIGGGAYEQYF. The chain couples TRBV19 to TRBJ2-7, with D possibly matching TRBD2 (6 bases). Deletions cut 1 base from V and 2 bases from J, with 9 bases between. The CDR3 covers 14 residues. The germline gives CDR1 LNHDA, CDR2 SQIVND (reference sequence).

This clonotype was detected only a few times. The V call is TRBV7-9, the J call TRBJ2-1; TRBD1 matches 7 bases. The J segment lost 3 bases and the V segment lost 7 bases, leaving 9 bases of the junction unmatched. CDR3 length equals 15 residues. From germline, CDR1 is SEHNR and CDR2 FQNEAQ (reference sequence). CDR3 in DNA: TGTGCCAGCACCCGCTCTGGGGACAGCTACAATGAGCAGTTCTTC. Encoded protein: CASTRSGDSYNEQFF.

The V call is TRBV7-2, the J call TRBJ2-7; no firm D call. The CDR3 covers 12 residues. Trimming shortened V by 6 bases and J by 2 bases, and 8 bases separated the two germline ends. Per the germline V gene, CDR1 is SGHTA and CDR2 is FQGNSA. The CDR3 region has the DNA TGTGCCAGCAGAGGACCGGCCTACGAGCAGTACTTC. It is translated as CASRGPAYEQYF.